The 10 T cell receptor beta chains in this list originate from one sample, sequenced in a study of molecular identifiers for immune sequencing clone quantification listed by TCRdb under 2018. Library preparation used PCR. Reads for this sample came from an Illumina HiSeq 4000. TCRdb applied fastp at Q25 and MiXCR to the public reads, then kept only in-frame beta chains. Every entry covers one CDR3 protein and lists the most common genes and DNA from its rows. For this sample there are about 510,000 distinct CDR3 sequences; about a fifth appear just once. Approximately 0.8% of the sample is taken by the ten largest. The sequenced material came from naive CD8+ T cells from blood, with Jurkat cell RNA spiked in. The cell subset or site label corresponds to: FACS-sorted CD8+CD4-CCR7+CD45RA+ naive T cells. These TCRs come from a human donor in good health. Some libraries in this study had Jurkat cell RNA spiked in.

In its sample, this clonotype was seen a few times. The chain uses TRBV27 and TRBJ2-3, with a possible D match to TRBD2 (6 bases). CDR3 length: 16 amino acids. Trimming stripped 6 bases from V and 2 bases from J, with 18 bases between. Per germline, CDR1 MNHEY and CDR2 SMNVEV (reference sequence). The DNA of the CDR3 is TGTGCCAGCAGGGTCTATGGGAGGCCTCCCACAGATACGCAGTATTTT. As protein: CASRVYGRPPTDTQYF.

Many counts were recorded for this clonotype. The chain employs TRBV7-9 and TRBJ2-7, with 14 nucleotides matching TRBD2. The CDR3 totals 19 residues. J was trimmed by 7 bases and V by 4 bases; bases with no gene match: 18. Germline V lookup: CDR1 SEHNR, CDR2 FQNEAQ (reference sequence). As DNA, the CDR3 is TGTGCCAGCAGCTCTCAGTCCGGGACTAGCGGGAGTCTGGCGTATGAGCAGTACTTC. Its translation is CASSSQSGTSGSLAYEQYF.

This clonotype was seen just once. This may be a read error, as it is one base from a much larger clone. J is TRBJ2-7 and V is TRBV4-1; D is uncertain. This CDR3 region has 15 residues. CDR1 and CDR2 (germline): MGHRA, YSYEKL. The CDR3 DNA sequence: TGCGCCAGCAGCCAAGATAGGCAGAGAACCTACGAGCAGTGCTTC. Translating gives CASSQDRQRTYEQCF.

This clonotype came up many times. V is TRBV7-2 and J is TRBJ2-5, with 8 bases identical to TRBD1. The CDR3 has 14 residues. V lost 4 bases and J lost 3; bases outside the gene matches: 4. Germline V gene data show CDR1 as SGHTA and CDR2 as FQGNSA. The CDR3 region is CASSSPGQEETQYF. As DNA, the CDR3 is TGTGCCAGCAGCTCCCCGGGACAGGAAGAGACCCAGTACTTC. Together with reference TRBV7-2 and TRBJ2-5, the CDR3 gives the full variable domain: GAGVSQSPSNKVTEKGKDVELRCDPISGHTALYWYRQSLGQGLEFLIYFQGNSAPDKSGLPSDRFSAERTGGSVSTLTIQRTQQEDSAVYLCASSSPGQEETQYFGPGTRLLVL.

This clonotype was recorded many times. The chain carries TRBV5-1 and TRBJ2-7; TRBD1 is a possible D gene (5 bases). The germline V gene encodes CDR1 SGHRS and CDR2 YFSETQ. This CDR3 spans 14 amino acids. V lost 0 bases, J lost 3 bases, and 10 bases lay in between. The CDR3 here is CASSLAVGDYEQYF. In DNA form, the CDR3 reads TGCGCCAGCAGCTTGGCCGTAGGGGACTACGAGCAGTACTTC.

V gene TRBV4-3 combines with J gene TRBJ2-5, with D tentatively TRBD1 (6 bases). Germline-derived CDR1 and CDR2 are LGHNA and YSLEER. Deletions cut 0 bases from V and 1 base from J, with 12 bases between. The CDR3 totals 16 residues. CDR3 protein: CASSQEVWGPQETQYF. CDR3 bases: TGCGCCAGCAGCCAAGAAGTTTGGGGGCCCCAAGAGACCCAGTACTTC.

Only a few counts were recorded for this clonotype. The V and J genes are TRBV10-3 and TRBJ2-7; D is possibly TRBD1 (5 bases). CDR1 ENHRY and CDR2 SYGVKD come from the germline V gene. The ends were cut back, 3 bases at V and 3 bases at J, with 12 bases in the middle. The CDR3 consists of 14 residues. This CDR3 is CAISEVGRVYEQYF. The CDR3 nucleotides are TGTGCCATCAGTGAAGTCGGCAGGGTCTACGAGCAGTACTTC.

As concerns this clonotype: This clone may be a read error of a much larger clone one base away. This sequence joins TRBV9 and TRBJ1-5; D unclear. The DNA matches TRBJ2-3 better at its end, which makes the J call doubtful. CDR1 is SGDLS and CDR2 is YYNGEE in the germline V gene. The CDR3 consists of 14 residues. CDR3 protein: CASSEDNSNQPQYF. CDR3 DNA sequence: TGTGCCAGCAGCGAAGACAATAGCAATCAGCCCCAGTATTTT.

Many counts were recorded for this clonotype. The chain carries TRBV7-9 and TRBJ2-3, with TRBD2 matching 7 bases. Germline assignment: CDR1 SEHNR and CDR2 FQNEAQ (reference sequence). Losses at the gene ends were 11 bases for V and 2 bases for J; bases not matched to a gene: 13. The CDR3 runs to 15 residues. The CDR3 sequence: CAGGGGEGPTDTQYF. The CDR3 DNA reads as TGTGCCGGTGGAGGTGGGGAGGGCCCCACAGATACGCAGTATTTT.

The CDR3 region is CAWSGGQGYNQPQHF. The CDR3 nucleotides read TGTGCCTGGAGTGGAGGTCAGGGCTACAATCAGCCCCAGCATTTT. The chain joins TRBV30 to TRBJ1-5; TRBD1 might be the D (5 bases). This CDR3 contains 15 residues. Trimming took 1 base from V and 3 from J, leaving 13 bases between them. Germline V lookup: CDR1 GTSNPN, CDR2 SVGIG (reference sequence).